This entry lists 7 T cell receptor beta chains sequenced from one sample in a study of CD8 T cells in Susac syndrome. An amount of RNA that ranged from roughly 0.45 to 1 ug was reverse transcribed with random hexamers. TCRdb called the immunoSEQ multiplex PCR reads again in MiXCR, with one record for every CDR3 protein. The sample holds some 120,000 distinct CDR3 sequences, about 90% seen once. Source material: CD8+ T cells from PBMCs. These TCRs come from a human donor in good health.

The rearrangement uses TRBV6-5 and TRBJ1-1, with D uncertain. The CDR3 totals 15 residues. Germline loops: CDR1 MNHEY, CDR2 SVGAGI. The V end lost 4 bases, the J end lost 3 bases, and 15 bases lay between the germline ends. The CDR3 DNA is TGTGCCAGCAGTTTTAGGGTCACGGCGGACACTGAAGCTTTCTTT. Amino acid sequence: CASSFRVTADTEAFF.

DNA for the CDR3: TGCAGTGCTAGAGTCGGGGGGGGCCCTGAGACCCAGTACTTC. Its translation is CSARVGGGPETQYF. V and J are TRBV20-1 and TRBJ2-5, with 8 bases identical to TRBD2. This CDR3 has 14 amino acids. CDR1 is DFQATT and CDR2 is SNEGSKA in the germline V gene (reference sequence). Trimming took 1 base from V and 5 from J; bases not matched to a gene: 6.

The chain carries TRBV14 and TRBJ2-3; D may be TRBD1 or TRBD2 (6 bases each). CDR1 and CDR2 from the germline V gene are SGHDN and FVKESK. The CDR3 runs 14 residues. Trimming removed 4 bases from V and 4 bases from J, with 12 bases in between. CDR3 sequence: CASSPPGAPDTQYF. The CDR3 DNA reads TGTGCCAGCAGCCCCCCGGGGGCCCCAGATACGCAGTATTTT.

The chain combines TRBV4-1 with TRBJ1-5; maybe TRBD1 (6 bases). Trimming took off 1 base at V and 3 bases at J, with 13 bases between the two ends. CDR1 and CDR2 from the germline V gene are MGHRA and YSYEKL. The CDR3 is made up of 16 amino acids. The CDR3 protein is CASSQAGRGYNQPQHF. CDR3 in DNA: TGCGCCAGCAGCCAAGCCGGCAGGGGATACAATCAGCCCCAGCATTTT.

This clonotype was counted once. V gene TRBV2 combines with J gene TRBJ1-2; TRBD1 agrees at 7 bases. There are 11 residues in the CDR3. V lost 10 bases and J lost 6; bases outside the gene matches: 5. The V gene's germline CDR1 is SNHLY and CDR2 FYNNEI. CDR3 amino acids: CAITGVDGYTF. For the CDR3, the DNA is TGTGCCATCACAGGGGTAGATGGCTACACCTTC.

The gene calls are TRBV5-1 and TRBJ1-2; D call uncertain. Germline V CDR1 and CDR2: SGHRS, YFSETQ. The CDR3 is 14 amino acids. Trimming took off 0 bases at V and 5 bases at J, with 11 bases between the two ends. The CDR3 sequence is CASSLDVGPYGYTF. In DNA, the CDR3 is TGCGCCAGCAGCTTGGATGTCGGTCCGTATGGCTACACCTTC.

V and J are TRBV28 and TRBJ1-2; D is uncertain. CDR3 length equals 12 residues. In germline, CDR1 is MDHEN, CDR2 SYDVKM. The V end was cut by 5 bases, the J end by 5 bases, with 9 bases between. The CDR3 sequence: CASSQEVYGYTF. The CDR3 DNA reads TGTGCCAGCAGTCAAGAGGTATATGGCTACACCTTC.